This T cell receptor (beta chain) was captured in a study of T cells in Graves' hyperthyroidism and ophthalmopathy. Study-level findings and limits: Ophthalmopathy prediction by the model preceded onset by a median roughly 6.3 months. A model using 13 V-J features told ophthalmopathy apart from stable hyperthyroidism. Most thyroid clonotypes expanded above 0.001 appeared in blood too.

Per germline, CDR1 SQVTM and CDR2 ANQGSEA. The CDR3 is made up of 19 amino acids. Losses at the gene ends were 4 bases for V and 4 bases for J; bases not matched to a gene: 14. A note on this clonotype: Antigen: not known.

RNA transcripts gave rise to amplified TCR beta CDR3 regions. HTBI primers drove first-round RT-PCR of the TCR CDR3. TCRdb used MiXCR to reprocess the multiplex PCR reads, holding one entry per CDR3 protein. The sample includes 550,000 to 650,000 distinct CDR3 sequences, roughly 14% of them seen just once. Hyperthyroidism was newly diagnosed in patients aged 18 to 65 (duration under 2 months). This sequence was found in a woman aged 25-40 years with Graves' hyperthyroidism that later progressed to Graves' ophthalmopathy. The J gene is TRBJ2-2, the V gene TRBV29-1, with 14 positions matching TRBD2. Sequenced material: blood. The DNA of the CDR3 is TGCAGCGTTGCTGGGGGACTAGCGGGAGAAGGTATCGGCACCGGGGAGCTGTTTTTT. Its protein product is CSVAGGLAGEGIGTGELFF.